This section outlines one T cell receptor beta chain sequence together with its context. Its target is unknown. This record comes from a study of cytomegalovirus exposure and HLA in healthy donors. PCR primers comprised 60 Vbeta and 13 Jbeta primers. Repertoires were generated with immunoSEQ multiplex PCR, while TCRdb's copy carries only in-frame clones and drops some. The sample carries about 120,000 clones, just under 75% recorded once. General observations from the study: Later analysis associated a missense DCLRE1C variant with TCR beta V- and J-gene trimming. Specific recognition of CMV antigens was confirmed in vitro for three chains (all CMV-associated). Using a false discovery rate of 0.05, a later analysis showed that fewer than 20,000 TCR beta sequences were associated with HLA alleles. Fewer N-insertions than the roughly 630-donor mean were reportedly shown by an Asian-associated ancestry cluster in a later analysis.

J was trimmed by 5 bases and V by 4 bases; bases with no gene match: 4. The germline V gene has CDR1 SGHRS and CDR2 YFSETQ. CDR3 size: 15 residues. Specimen: PBMCs. This chain joins TRBV5-1 and TRBJ2-1, with 12 bases aligning to TRBD2. The source is a human donor in good health. The CDR3 bases are TGCGCCAGCAGCGTGACTAGCGGGGGACACAATGAGCAGTTCTTC. Translating it yields CASSVTSGGHNEQFF.